The clone carrying this T cell receptor (beta chain) was counted ten times or more. These data come from a study of T cells in Graves' hyperthyroidism and ophthalmopathy. The CDR3 covers 13 residues. V lost 0 bases, J lost 8 bases, and 11 bases lay in between. From germline, CDR1 is LGHNA and CDR2 YNFKEQ. Stable Graves' hyperthyroidism meant no ophthalmopathy progression within 18 months. TCR beta CDR3 sequences were amplified from RNA transcripts. TCR CDR3 regions were first amplified by RT-PCR with HTBI primers. Via MiXCR, TCRdb re-called the multiplex PCR reads, giving one row per CDR3 protein. The data contain a few hundred thousand distinct CDR3 sequences, 15% to 19% of them seen just once; the ten biggest clones take up about 7%.

The chain has TRBV4-2 and TRBJ2-7, with D unclear. The clonotype was recovered from a woman aged 25-40 years with Graves' hyperthyroidism. The sample was blood. The CDR3 DNA sequence: TGTGCCAGCAGCCAAGATTTTAGGGTTCAGCAGTACTTC. It is translated as CASSQDFRVQQYF.